A selection of T cell receptor beta chains follows, all from one sample in a study of T-cell reconstitution after alpha-beta-depleted transplantation in children. From the PCR reads, TCRdb called clonotypes with MiXCR, one entry per CDR3 protein. Here the sample spans a few hundred thousand distinct CDR3 sequences, approximately 24% being singletons. The specimen comprised PBMCs, mostly from graft donor cells, sampled 360 days after TCRalphabeta/CD19-depleted stem cell transplant. The source of these receptors is a female patient between 2 and 15 years old who had a stem cell transplant for congenital amegakaryocytic thrombocytopenia, so the T cells may come from the graft donor. Both conserved end residues are part of each CDR3. Fields, in order: clone size, J gene, D gene, V gene, CDR3 DNA, CDR3 protein. A D gene is named only where the DNA matches it firmly. Not all rows give a size; the values are once, few, many and, for expanded clones, a class.

>few|TRBJ2-1|TRBD2|TRBV6-5
TGTGCCAGCAGTTACACAAGCGGGGGCTCCTACAATGAGCAGTTCTTC
CASSYTSGGSYNEQFF
>many|TRBJ2-3|NA|TRBV12-3/TRBV12-4
TGTGCCAGCAGTTCCCATGATACGCAGTATTTT
CASSSHDTQYF
>NA|TRBJ2-7|TRBD2|TRBV12-3/TRBV12-4
TGTGCCAGCAGTTTGTCGAGCGGGGGGAAGTGGGAGCAGTACTTC
CASSLSSGGKWEQYF
>NA|TRBJ2-1|TRBD2|TRBV9
TGTGCCAGCAGCGTAGACTGGACTAGCGAGTACAATGAGCAGTTCTTC
CASSVDWTSEYNEQFF
>few|TRBJ2-1|NA|TRBV10-3
TGTGCCATCAGTCCCAGCTTCGCGGGCGTCTCCTACAATGAGCAGTTCTTC
CAISPSFAGVSYNEQFF
>NA|TRBJ2-2|NA|TRBV4-1
TGCGCCAGCAGCCAAGGCAAGGGTTCCGGGGAGCTGTTTTTT
CASSQGKGSGELFF
>NA|TRBJ2-3|TRBD1|TRBV12-3/TRBV12-4
TGTGCCAGCAGCCAAGACAGGGGCCCGCCGGGGGATACGCAGTATTTT
CASSQDRGPPGDTQYF
>NA|TRBJ1-1|TRBD1|TRBV5-1
TGCGCCAGCAGCTTGCTCATCCGGGGACAGACTGAAGCTTTCTTT
CASSLLIRGQTEAFF
>few|TRBJ2-1|TRBD1|TRBV20-1
TGCAGTGCGGACGGGACAGGGAGGTTCTTC
CSADGTGRFF
>NA|TRBJ1-1|NA|TRBV6-5
TGTGCCAGCAGCTACGGGGGGGCGGACACTGAAGCTTTCTTT
CASSYGGADTEAFF
>NA|TRBJ1-5|NA|TRBV7-9
TGTGCCAGCAGCACGGGAGCCTCCAATCAGCCCCAGCATTTT
CASSTGASNQPQHF
>NA|TRBJ2-3|NA|TRBV27
TGTGCCAGCCAGGACACCAACACAGATACGCAGTATTTT
CASQDTNTDTQYF
>few|TRBJ2-7|TRBD2|TRBV24-1
TGTGCCACCATCTCCGGGAGGGCACCTCCCTACGAGCAGTACTTC
CATISGRAPPYEQYF
>few|TRBJ2-3|NA|TRBV4-1
TGCGCCAGCAGCCAAGGAGTCGCAACAGATACGCAGTATTTT
CASSQGVATDTQYF
>NA|TRBJ1-3|NA|TRBV5-1
TGCGCCACCTCCAGGGTTAAAGAAAACACCATATATTTT
CATSRVKENTIYF
>few|TRBJ1-6|NA|TRBV4-3
TGCGCCAGCAGCCAATCCTCGGCAGGGGTTTCACCCCTCCACTTT
CASSQSSAGVSPLHF
>many|TRBJ2-7|NA|TRBV10-3
TGTGCCATCAGTCCGTGGGGGGCTAGCGCGACCTACGAGCAGTACTTC
CAISPWGASATYEQYF
>few|TRBJ2-3|NA|TRBV24-1
TGTGCCACCAGATTATGCGGCAGACCGGTGGGCACAGATACGCAGTATTTT
CATRLCGRPVGTDTQYF
>few|TRBJ2-1|TRBD2|TRBV6-2/TRBV6-3
TGTGCCAGCAGTGGGTCGACTAGCGGGATATACAATGAGCAGTTCTTC
CASSGSTSGIYNEQFF
>NA|TRBJ1-1|NA|TRBV20-1
TGCAGTGCAACCCGGACTACACCGAACACTGAAGCTTTCTTT
CSATRTTPNTEAFF
>few|TRBJ2-6|NA|TRBV28
TGTGCCAGCAGTTTACAGTCTGGGGCCAACGTCCTGACTTTC
CASSLQSGANVLTF
>NA|TRBJ2-1|TRBD2|TRBV7-8
TGTGCCAGCAGCTTAGCGAGGGCTAGCGGGACCTCCTACAATGAGCAGTTCTTC
CASSLARASGTSYNEQFF
>few|TRBJ2-3|TRBD2|TRBV10-1
TGCGCCAGACCTAGCGGGGGGCCCTTTTTTTTT
CARPSGGPFFF
>NA|TRBJ2-3|NA|TRBV29-1
TGCAGCGTAACCCGGACAGTCACAGATACGCAGTATTTT
CSVTRTVTDTQYF
>many|TRBJ2-1|NA|TRBV5-1
TGCGCCAGCAGCGCGGACAGCTCCTACAATGAGCAGTTCTTC
CASSADSSYNEQFF
>few|TRBJ2-7|TRBD1|TRBV3-1
TGTGCCAGCAGCCATGGACAGGGGACCTACGAGCAGTACTTC
CASSHGQGTYEQYF
>NA|TRBJ1-2|NA|TRBV6-5
TGTGCCAGCAGTTATGGAGACACTTTCCGGGGCTACACCTTC
CASSYGDTFRGYTF
>NA|TRBJ1-2|NA|TRBV7-6
TGTGCCAGCAGCTTAACGGGGTTCTATGGCTACACCTTC
CASSLTGFYGYTF
>many|TRBJ2-1|NA|TRBV5-1
TGCGCCAGCAGCTTTTTGGCAGGGAGCAATGAGCAGTTCTTC
CASSFLAGSNEQFF
>NA|TRBJ2-7|NA|TRBV20-1
TGCAGTGCTAGAAGGGGGGAGCTCTACGAGCAGTACTTC
CSARRGELYEQYF
>NA|TRBJ2-1|TRBD2|TRBV7-3
TGTGCCAGCAGCTTAGGCGTGGCTAGCGGGAGTGATGAGCAGTTCTTC
CASSLGVASGSDEQFF
>NA|TRBJ2-7|TRBD2|TRBV3-1
TGTGCCAGCAGCCGAATACGGACTAGCGGCTACGAGCAGTACTTC
CASSRIRTSGYEQYF
>few|TRBJ2-3|NA|TRBV5-1
TGCGCCAGCAGCTTGGAGGCGCGCTCCGTCTCGGAGCAGTATTTT
CASSLEARSVSEQYF
>NA|TRBJ2-2|TRBD1|TRBV4-2
TGTGCCAGCAGCCTTACAGGGACAGCCAACACCGGGGAGCTGTTTTTT
CASSLTGTANTGELFF
>NA|TRBJ2-1|NA|TRBV6-1
TGTGACAGCAGTGAAGCGCGTGAATACAATGAGCAGTTCTTC
CDSSEAREYNEQFF
>NA|TRBJ2-3|NA|TRBV3-1
TGTGCCAGCAGCCAAGTATTCGGTACAGATACGCAGTATTTT
CASSQVFGTDTQYF
>NA|TRBJ1-1|NA|TRBV28
TGTGCCAGCAGTCAGGGAACGAACACTGAAGCTTTCTTT
CASSQGTNTEAFF
>many|TRBJ2-3|NA|TRBV29-1
TGCAGCGTTAAGGGACGACTCTATTCAGATACGCAGTATTTT
CSVKGRLYSDTQYF
>few|TRBJ2-1|NA|TRBV4-1
TGCGCCAGCAGCCAAGACGGTGATGGGATTGAGCAGTTCTTC
CASSQDGDGIEQFF
>few|TRBJ2-2|NA|TRBV12-3/TRBV12-4
TGTGCCAGCAGTTTCGGACTCACGAACACCGGGGAGCTGTTTTTT
CASSFGLTNTGELFF
>many|TRBJ2-2|TRBD2|TRBV10-3
TGTGCCATCAGTGAGTCCACTAGCGTTGGGGAGCTGTTTTTT
CAISESTSVGELFF
>NA|TRBJ2-1|NA|TRBV12-3/TRBV12-4
TGTGCCAGCAGTCACTATAGGGGGGGGGACAGACCCTACAATGAGCAGTTCTTC
CASSHYRGGDRPYNEQFF
>NA|TRBJ1-1|NA|TRBV12-3/TRBV12-4
TGTGCCAGCAAGGTTAGGGAGGGGTCGTTGGGTGAAGCTTTCTTT
CASKVREGSLGEAFF
>few|TRBJ2-5|NA|TRBV5-1
TGCGCCAGCAGCGGGGGGCCGCAAGAGACCCAGTACTTC
CASSGGPQETQYF
>NA|TRBJ1-4|NA|TRBV4-3
TGCGCCAGCAGCCAATGGGGGGGTCGTGCTGAAAAACTGTTTTTT
CASSQWGGRAEKLFF
>few|TRBJ2-1|NA|TRBV5-1
TGCGCCAGCAGCTTAGGCGAGAATGAGCAGTTCTTC
CASSLGENEQFF
>few|TRBJ2-5|NA|TRBV6-7
TGTGCCAGCAGTGCCTCTATTGACAGGAGCCAAGAGACCCAGTACTTC
CASSASIDRSQETQYF
>few|TRBJ2-3|TRBD1|TRBV5-1
TGCGCCAGCGGATGGGACAGAAGCACAGATACGCAGTATTTT
CASGWDRSTDTQYF
>NA|TRBJ1-1|NA|TRBV7-9
TGTGCCAGCAGCTTAGTTAAAGGGAAGGGGGTGAACACTGAAGCTTTCTTT
CASSLVKGKGVNTEAFF
>few|TRBJ2-5|NA|TRBV20-1
TGCAGTGCTACGAGAGGCCGGGGATGGCAGGGGTCCCAAGAGACCCAGTACTTC
CSATRGRGWQGSQETQYF
>NA|TRBJ2-7|NA|TRBV28
TGTGCCAGCAGTGGAGACAACCCCTCAACAGGCTACGAGCAGTACTTC
CASSGDNPSTGYEQYF
>many|TRBJ1-2|TRBD1|TRBV20-1
TGCAGTGCTAGTCACACAGGGGATGGCTACACCTTC
CSASHTGDGYTF
>NA|TRBJ2-4|TRBD2|TRBV2
TGTGCCAGCAGTGGAATGACTAGCGGGAGTGGAAACATTCAGTACTTC
CASSGMTSGSGNIQYF
>NA|TRBJ2-1|NA|TRBV28
TGTGCCAGCAGTGAGCGACTAGGGAAATACAATGAGCAGTTCTTC
CASSERLGKYNEQFF
>few|TRBJ1-2|NA|TRBV12-3/TRBV12-4
TGTGCCAGCAGGCTAACAGGGGGCTACACCTTC
CASRLTGGYTF
>few|TRBJ2-7|TRBD2|TRBV12-3/TRBV12-4
TGTGCCAGCAGTGATGGGCTAGCGGGGACCTACGAGCAGTACTTC
CASSDGLAGTYEQYF
>NA|TRBJ1-2|TRBD1|TRBV20-1
TGCAGTGCTACGGACAGGCGCTATGGCTACACCTTC
CSATDRRYGYTF
>NA|TRBJ2-2|NA|TRBV27
TGTGCCAGCAGCGACGGGGGCCTGAACACCGGGGAGCTGTTTTTT
CASSDGGLNTGELFF
>few|TRBJ1-1|TRBD1|TRBV11-2
TGTGCCAGCAGCGTCGGGACAGGGGCCTTAGGGACTGAAGCTTTCTTT
CASSVGTGALGTEAFF